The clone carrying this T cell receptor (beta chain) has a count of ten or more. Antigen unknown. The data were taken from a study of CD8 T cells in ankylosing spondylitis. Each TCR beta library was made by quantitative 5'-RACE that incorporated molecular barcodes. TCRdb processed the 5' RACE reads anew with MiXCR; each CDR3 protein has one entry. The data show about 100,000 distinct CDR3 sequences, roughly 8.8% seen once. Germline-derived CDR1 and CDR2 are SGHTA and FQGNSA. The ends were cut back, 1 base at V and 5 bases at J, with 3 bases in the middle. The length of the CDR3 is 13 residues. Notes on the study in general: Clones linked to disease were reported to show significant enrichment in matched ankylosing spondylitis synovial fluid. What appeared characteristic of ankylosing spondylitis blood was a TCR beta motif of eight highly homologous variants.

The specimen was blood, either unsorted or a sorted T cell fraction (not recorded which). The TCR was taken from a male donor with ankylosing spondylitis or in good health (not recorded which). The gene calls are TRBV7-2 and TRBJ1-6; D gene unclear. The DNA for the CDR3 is TGTGCCAGCAGCTTAGGGCATAATTCACCCCTCCACTTT. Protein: CASSLGHNSPLHF.